Listed below are T cell receptor beta chains from one sample, sequenced in a study of beta chain features in type 1 diabetes. Sequenced by immunoSEQ multiplex PCR; TCRdb stores in-frame clones only, minus some. The repertoire consists of about 700,000 clones, with around 15% occurring once and the leading ten covering less than 0.025%. The sample taken for sequencing was naive CD4+ T cells from blood. These receptors originate from a man aged 18 to 30 with type 1 diabetes. Each CDR3 is given with its conserved first and last residue. A D gene is named only where the DNA matches it firmly. Not every row has a clone size; where given, it reads once, few, many or a size class.

clone_size: .; d_call: TRBD1; j_call: TRBJ2-3; v_call: TRBV6-5; cdr3_nt: TGTGCCAGCAGCCGGGACAGGCTCACAGATACGCAGTATTTT; cdr3_aa: CASSRDRLTDTQYF
clone_size: few; d_call: TRBD1; j_call: TRBJ2-1; v_call: TRBV20-1; cdr3_nt: TGCAGTGCTAGTGGGGGACAGGGGTTCTTC; cdr3_aa: CSASGGQGFF
clone_size: .; d_call: .; j_call: TRBJ2-7; v_call: TRBV6-5; cdr3_nt: TGTGCCAGCAGACAGGGTCCCTACGAGCAGTACTTC; cdr3_aa: CASRQGPYEQYF
clone_size: .; d_call: TRBD1; j_call: TRBJ2-7; v_call: TRBV19; cdr3_nt: TGTGCCAGTAGTATAGGGTCGCCGGACAGGAGAACCTACGAGCAGTACTTC; cdr3_aa: CASSIGSPDRRTYEQYF
clone_size: many; d_call: .; j_call: TRBJ2-1; v_call: TRBV7-9; cdr3_nt: TGTGCCAGCAGCTTAGTTGACAATGAGCAGTTCTTC; cdr3_aa: CASSLVDNEQFF
clone_size: .; d_call: .; j_call: TRBJ2-3; v_call: TRBV7-7; cdr3_nt: TGTGCCAGCAGCCCAGGGGGGCCCACAGATACGCAGTATTTT; cdr3_aa: CASSPGGPTDTQYF
clone_size: few; d_call: TRBD1; j_call: TRBJ1-4; v_call: TRBV27; cdr3_nt: TGTGCCAGCAGTCTCGGACAGGGGATTCCAACTAATGAAAAACTGTTTTTT; cdr3_aa: CASSLGQGIPTNEKLFF
clone_size: .; d_call: .; j_call: TRBJ2-5; v_call: TRBV2; cdr3_nt: TGTGCCAGCAGTGGACTTCAGGGGGAGACCCAGTACTTC; cdr3_aa: CASSGLQGETQYF
clone_size: .; d_call: TRBD1; j_call: TRBJ1-5; v_call: TRBV28; cdr3_nt: TGTGCCAGCAGTTTATTACAGGGGAATCAGCCCCAGCATTTT; cdr3_aa: CASSLLQGNQPQHF
clone_size: few; d_call: .; j_call: TRBJ2-7; v_call: TRBV14; cdr3_nt: TGTGCCAGCAGCCAAGGATTCAGGGCAAGCTACGAGCAGTACTTC; cdr3_aa: CASSQGFRASYEQYF
clone_size: .; d_call: .; j_call: TRBJ1-4; v_call: TRBV14; cdr3_nt: TGTGCCAGCAGCCAAGAACGAGGGGGGCTTTGGAATGAAAAACTGTTTTTT; cdr3_aa: CASSQERGGLWNEKLFF
clone_size: .; d_call: .; j_call: TRBJ2-5; v_call: TRBV5-4; cdr3_nt: TGTGCCAGCAGCCCGGAGGGGCCGACGATAACGAAGACCCAGTACTTC; cdr3_aa: CASSPEGPTITKTQYF
clone_size: .; d_call: .; j_call: TRBJ1-4; v_call: TRBV6-5; cdr3_nt: TGTGCCATCAGTGTTACAGAAGATGAAAAACTGTTTTTT; cdr3_aa: CAISVTEDEKLFF
clone_size: few; d_call: TRBD1; j_call: TRBJ1-5; v_call: TRBV10-3; cdr3_nt: TGTGCCATCAGTGCCGGACAGGGCGGCGATCAGCCCCAGCATTTT; cdr3_aa: CAISAGQGGDQPQHF
clone_size: few; d_call: .; j_call: TRBJ1-5; v_call: TRBV23-1; cdr3_nt: TGCGCCAGCAGTCTGAGAAACCAGCCCCAGCATTTT; cdr3_aa: CASSLRNQPQHF
clone_size: .; d_call: TRBD1; j_call: TRBJ1-2; v_call: TRBV14; cdr3_nt: TGTGCCAGCAGCCGAAAGGGACAGAACTATGGCTACACCTTC; cdr3_aa: CASSRKGQNYGYTF
clone_size: .; d_call: .; j_call: TRBJ1-5; v_call: TRBV19; cdr3_nt: TGTGCCAGTAGTGGACCAGGGGTTCAGCCCCAGCATTTT; cdr3_aa: CASSGPGVQPQHF
clone_size: .; d_call: .; j_call: TRBJ2-7; v_call: TRBV30; cdr3_nt: TGTGCCTGGAGTGGGACGCCGGACGGCTACGAGCAGTACTTC; cdr3_aa: CAWSGTPDGYEQYF
clone_size: .; d_call: .; j_call: TRBJ2-3; v_call: TRBV5-1; cdr3_nt: TGCGCCAGCAGCGACACCAGGACCCGGCATACCACAGATACGCAGTATTTT; cdr3_aa: CASSDTRTRHTTDTQYF
clone_size: .; d_call: .; j_call: TRBJ1-2; v_call: TRBV30; cdr3_nt: TGTGCCACGACTCAGGGATTGTATGGCTACACCTTC; cdr3_aa: CATTQGLYGYTF
clone_size: .; d_call: .; j_call: TRBJ1-5; v_call: TRBV27; cdr3_nt: TGTGCCAGCAGTCGGAGCGGCAATCAGCCCCAGCATTTT; cdr3_aa: CASSRSGNQPQHF
clone_size: few; d_call: .; j_call: TRBJ2-5; v_call: TRBV7-9; cdr3_nt: TGTGCCAGCAGCCTAGAGCACGGAGAACAAGAGACCCAGTACTTC; cdr3_aa: CASSLEHGEQETQYF
clone_size: .; d_call: .; j_call: TRBJ2-5; v_call: TRBV13; cdr3_nt: TGTGCCAGCAGCTTAGTAGAGGGGAAGGCGGAGACCCAGTACTTC; cdr3_aa: CASSLVEGKAETQYF
clone_size: few; d_call: TRBD1; j_call: TRBJ2-3; v_call: TRBV11-3; cdr3_nt: TGTGCCAGCAGCTCCCTGGGACAGGGGACAGATACGCAGTATTTT; cdr3_aa: CASSSLGQGTDTQYF
clone_size: few; d_call: .; j_call: TRBJ2-7; v_call: TRBV20-1; cdr3_nt: TGCAGTGCTGCCGGGACCCACGAGCAGTACTTC; cdr3_aa: CSAAGTHEQYF
clone_size: .; d_call: TRBD1; j_call: TRBJ2-7; v_call: TRBV10-3; cdr3_nt: TGTGCCATCAAAGACAGGGAATCCCACGAGCAGTACTTC; cdr3_aa: CAIKDRESHEQYF
clone_size: .; d_call: .; j_call: TRBJ2-2; v_call: TRBV7-9; cdr3_nt: TGTGCCAGCAGCTTAAGGACCACTTACACCGGGGAGCTGTTTTTT; cdr3_aa: CASSLRTTYTGELFF
clone_size: .; d_call: TRBD1; j_call: TRBJ1-6; v_call: TRBV7-2; cdr3_nt: TGTGCCAGCAGCGCCGGACAGGCCAATTCACCCCTCCACTTT; cdr3_aa: CASSAGQANSPLHF
clone_size: few; d_call: .; j_call: TRBJ1-1; v_call: TRBV18; cdr3_nt: TGTGCCAGCTCACCACAGGGTTTTAAGGACACTGAAGCTTTCTTT; cdr3_aa: CASSPQGFKDTEAFF
clone_size: .; d_call: .; j_call: TRBJ1-4; v_call: TRBV6-5; cdr3_nt: TGTGCCAGCAGTTTCCATACAGGGTTGGGTGAAAAACTGTTTTTT; cdr3_aa: CASSFHTGLGEKLFF
clone_size: .; d_call: .; j_call: TRBJ1-2; v_call: TRBV19; cdr3_nt: TGTGCCAGTAGTATGAACACGGTCTATGGCTACACCTTC; cdr3_aa: CASSMNTVYGYTF
clone_size: few; d_call: .; j_call: TRBJ2-3; v_call: TRBV10-3; cdr3_nt: TGTGCCATCGGGGAAGGCACAGATACGCAGTATTTT; cdr3_aa: CAIGEGTDTQYF
clone_size: .; d_call: .; j_call: TRBJ1-2; v_call: TRBV27; cdr3_nt: TGTGCCAGCGGGACCAGGTCTAACTATGGCTACACCTTC; cdr3_aa: CASGTRSNYGYTF
clone_size: few; d_call: .; j_call: TRBJ1-1; v_call: TRBV6-6; cdr3_nt: TGTGCCAGCAGTTACTCGGCAGGGAGGGTGGGCACTGAAGCTTTCTTT; cdr3_aa: CASSYSAGRVGTEAFF
clone_size: .; d_call: .; j_call: TRBJ1-2; v_call: TRBV28; cdr3_nt: TGTGCCAGCGCCGCGTATTTAGTGAATCCCTGGGGCTACACCTTC; cdr3_aa: CASAAYLVNPWGYTF
clone_size: few; d_call: .; j_call: TRBJ2-5; v_call: TRBV18; cdr3_nt: TGTGCCAGCTCACCACCTAACAGCCAAGAGACCCAGTACTTC; cdr3_aa: CASSPPNSQETQYF
clone_size: .; d_call: TRBD1; j_call: TRBJ2-7; v_call: TRBV28; cdr3_nt: TGTGCCAGCACCGAAGGACAGGGGTCCTACGAGCAGTACTTC; cdr3_aa: CASTEGQGSYEQYF
clone_size: few; d_call: TRBD2; j_call: TRBJ2-5; v_call: TRBV9; cdr3_nt: TGTGCCAGCAGCGTAGCCCCGGGACTACCCGGACTCGTGACCCAGTACTTC; cdr3_aa: CASSVAPGLPGLVTQYF
clone_size: few; d_call: TRBD1; j_call: TRBJ1-2; v_call: TRBV4-1; cdr3_nt: TGCGCCAGCAGCCAAGGCCCGGGACAGGGGACGGAGTACGATGGCTACACCTTC; cdr3_aa: CASSQGPGQGTEYDGYTF
clone_size: .; d_call: TRBD2; j_call: TRBJ2-3; v_call: TRBV7-7; cdr3_nt: TGTGCCAGCAGCCCTACCCCGGGACAGCTTACCACTAGCGGGGGAACAGATACGCAGTATTTT; cdr3_aa: CASSPTPGQLTTSGGTDTQYF
clone_size: .; d_call: .; j_call: TRBJ1-5; v_call: TRBV5-1; cdr3_nt: TGCGCCAGCAGCTTGGTTGGGGGGGATCAGCCCCAGCATTTT; cdr3_aa: CASSLVGGDQPQHF
clone_size: .; d_call: .; j_call: TRBJ1-2; v_call: TRBV5-5; cdr3_nt: TGTGCCAGCAGCTTGGCGTCCAACCCGTATGGCTACACCTTC; cdr3_aa: CASSLASNPYGYTF
clone_size: .; d_call: TRBD1; j_call: TRBJ1-1; v_call: TRBV4-1; cdr3_nt: TGCGCCAGCAGCCAAGGACAGGGGGCGGCCACTGAAGCTTTCTTT; cdr3_aa: CASSQGQGAATEAFF